These T cell receptor beta chains were read from a single sample in a study of CD8 T cells in Susac syndrome. TCRdb itself ran the immunoSEQ multiplex PCR reads through MiXCR, one entry per CDR3 protein. The sample lists over 65,000 distinct CDR3 sequences; under 95% were seen once. The sample taken for sequencing was CD4+ T cells from PBMCs. The source is a human donor with Susac syndrome. Both conserved end residues are part of each CDR3. The order of the fields is J gene, D gene, V gene, clone size, CDR3 DNA, CDR3 protein. A D gene is named only where the DNA matches it firmly. Only part of the rows carry a size: once, few, many, or a class if the clone is expanded.

TRBJ2-1,NA,TRBV20-1,NA,TGCAGTGCTCGCCAGCGAATGCGGCAGTTCTTC,CSARQRMRQFF
TRBJ2-4,TRBD1,TRBV6-6,NA,TGTGCCAGCATAGAGTCCAGGGGGCTAGGGAACATTCAGTACTTC,CASIESRGLGNIQYF
TRBJ1-1,TRBD1,TRBV12-3/TRBV12-4,NA,TGTGCCAGCCGGCACAGGGGGTTGAACACTGAAGCTTTCTTT,CASRHRGLNTEAFF
TRBJ2-7,TRBD2,TRBV5-1,NA,TGCGCCAGCAGCTTGATAAGCGGGATACAGAACGAGCAGTACTTC,CASSLISGIQNEQYF
TRBJ2-5,NA,TRBV15,NA,TGTGCCACCAGCTCAGGCGGAGGAGAGACCCAGTACTTC,CATSSGGGETQYF
TRBJ2-1,NA,TRBV7-2,NA,TGTGCCAGCAGACCATATGGAATTTCCGGGTCTGAGCAGTTCTTC,CASRPYGISGSEQFF
TRBJ2-1,TRBD2,TRBV20-1,NA,TGCAGTGCTAGATCCCGGTGGGGGGGAGGCTCCTACAATGAGCAGTTCTTC,CSARSRWGGGSYNEQFF
TRBJ1-1,TRBD1,TRBV27,NA,TGTGCCAGCAGTACCGGGACAGCATACACTGAAGCTTTCTTT,CASSTGTAYTEAFF
TRBJ1-5,NA,TRBV3-1,NA,TGTGCCAGCAGCCAAGATCTAGGGCCAAGCAATCAGCCCCAGCATTTT,CASSQDLGPSNQPQHF
TRBJ2-5,NA,TRBV12-3/TRBV12-4,NA,TGTGCCAGCAGCTCCCCCCGAGCTCGGGAGACCCAGTACTTC,CASSSPRARETQYF
TRBJ1-4,NA,TRBV9,NA,TGTGCCAGCAGCGTAGATGACAGGCGATCAACTAATGAAAAACTGTTTTTT,CASSVDDRRSTNEKLFF
TRBJ2-3,TRBD2,TRBV24-1,NA,TGTGCCACCAGTGATACCGGGACTAGTTCAGATACGCAGTATTTT,CATSDTGTSSDTQYF
TRBJ2-7,NA,TRBV12-3/TRBV12-4,few,TGTGCCAGCAGTTTAGCGGTTCCTTACGAGCAGTACTTC,CASSLAVPYEQYF
TRBJ2-1,NA,TRBV28,few,TGTGCCAGCAGTTCAGGGTTCGAGCAGTTCTTC,CASSSGFEQFF
TRBJ2-7,NA,TRBV4-3,NA,TGCGCCAGCAGCCTCTCCCCCGGCTACGAGCAGTACTTC,CASSLSPGYEQYF
TRBJ2-3,TRBD2,TRBV30,once,TGTGCCTGGACCCCTGCTAGCGGGAGAACAGATACGCAGTATTTT,CAWTPASGRTDTQYF
TRBJ1-3,NA,TRBV9,NA,TGTGCCAGCAGCGTGGGGCCTGGAAACACCATATATTTT,CASSVGPGNTIYF
TRBJ2-3,NA,TRBV28,NA,TGTGCCAGCAGTGTAAGCCGGGATACGCAGTATTTT,CASSVSRDTQYF
TRBJ2-7,TRBD2,TRBV20-1,NA,TGCAGTGTGACTAGCGGGGGGGCCGTCTACGAGCAGTACTTC,CSVTSGGAVYEQYF
TRBJ1-1,TRBD1,TRBV9,NA,TGTGCCAGCACCGCGACAGGGGACCGAAAAGCTGAAGCTTTCTTT,CASTATGDRKAEAFF
TRBJ2-3,NA,TRBV11-3,NA,TGTGCCAGCAGCCAGGGGTCCTGGCGCGGACCGAGCACAGATACGCAGTATTTT,CASSQGSWRGPSTDTQYF
TRBJ2-5,NA,TRBV10-3,NA,TGTGCCATCAGTGATCCCGGCCCGGCGGAGACCCAGTACTTC,CAISDPGPAETQYF
TRBJ2-7,NA,TRBV7-2,NA,TGTGCCAGCAGCTTAGGAGTAGGGGGCGAGCAGTACTTC,CASSLGVGGEQYF
TRBJ2-6,TRBD2,TRBV30,NA,TGTGCCTGGGCCAGACTAGCGGGCTACTCTGGGGCCAACGTCCTGACTTTC,CAWARLAGYSGANVLTF
TRBJ2-7,NA,TRBV19,NA,TGTGCCAGTAGTATTGGGAGATCCTACGAGCAGTACTTC,CASSIGRSYEQYF
TRBJ2-6,NA,TRBV20-1,NA,TGCAGTGCTAGCCCGCGAGCTCCTGGGGCCAACGTCCTGACTTTC,CSASPRAPGANVLTF
TRBJ1-2,TRBD1,TRBV4-3,NA,TGCGCCAGCAGCCAAGACATCGGGACAGGTTTTGGCTACACCTTC,CASSQDIGTGFGYTF
TRBJ2-4,NA,TRBV20-1,NA,TGCAGTGCTGAGGGGGACGAAAACATTCAGTACTTC,CSAEGDENIQYF
TRBJ1-1,NA,TRBV12-3/TRBV12-4,NA,TGTGCCAGCAGTTTCCCCCTGTCTGAAGCTTTCTTT,CASSFPLSEAFF
TRBJ2-3,NA,TRBV29-1,once,TGCAGCGTCAGACAGACAGATACGCAGTATTTT,CSVRQTDTQYF
TRBJ1-2,NA,TRBV2,NA,TGTGCCAGCAGGGCCTTGTCAATCTATGGCTACACCTTC,CASRALSIYGYTF
TRBJ2-1,NA,TRBV7-2,NA,TGTGCCAGCAGCCAGGGGGGACTTAGAGGGTCCAATGAGCAGTTCTTC,CASSQGGLRGSNEQFF
TRBJ2-5,TRBD2,TRBV19,few,TGTGCCACCGGACTAGCGGGAGACCTAGAGACCCAGTACTTC,CATGLAGDLETQYF
TRBJ1-5,NA,TRBV19,NA,TGTGCCAGTAGAGGATGGCTCACAGGGAAAAATCAGCCCCAGCATTTT,CASRGWLTGKNQPQHF
TRBJ1-5,TRBD1,TRBV7-9,NA,TGTGCCAGCAGCTATACCGGGACAGCTCTTAATCAGCCCCAGCATTTT,CASSYTGTALNQPQHF
TRBJ2-4,NA,TRBV12-3/TRBV12-4,NA,TGTGCCAGCAGTTTAACGGGGGCCAAAAACATTCAGTACTTC,CASSLTGAKNIQYF
TRBJ2-5,TRBD2,TRBV14,NA,TGTGCCAGCAGCCAAGCTTTGTTGAGGCTAGCGGGAGGGCGAGAGACCCAGTACTTC,CASSQALLRLAGGRETQYF
TRBJ2-7,TRBD2,TRBV5-1,once,TGCGCCAGCAGCTTGGAGCGGGAGTATTACGAGCAGTACTTC,CASSLEREYYEQYF
TRBJ2-5,NA,TRBV6-6,NA,TGTGCCAGCACCATAGGGGGGTTTCCAGAGACCCAGTACTTC,CASTIGGFPETQYF
TRBJ2-3,NA,TRBV20-1,NA,TGCAGTGCTAGAGTAATCCCCAGCCGAGCAGATACGCAGTATTTT,CSARVIPSRADTQYF
TRBJ1-3,NA,TRBV6-1,NA,TGTGCCAGCACCGACCTGAACCGGAGCTCTGGAAACACCATATATTTT,CASTDLNRSSGNTIYF
TRBJ2-1,TRBD1,TRBV6-2/TRBV6-3,NA,TGTGCCACCATGCTCAGACAGGGACCCAATGAGCAGTTCTTC,CATMLRQGPNEQFF
TRBJ1-3,NA,TRBV16,NA,TGTGCCAGCAGCCTACAGGGCGGAAACACCATATATTTT,CASSLQGGNTIYF
TRBJ2-7,NA,TRBV20-1,NA,TGCAGTGCTAGACCGGACATCTTCAGCGAGCAGTACTTC,CSARPDIFSEQYF
TRBJ1-5,NA,TRBV5-1,NA,TGCGCCAGCAGCCCGACCTCGAATCAGCCCCAGCATTTT,CASSPTSNQPQHF
TRBJ2-5,TRBD1,TRBV9,NA,TGTGCCAGCAGCGGAACCGGGACAGGGCGTAGAAAGACCCAGTACTTC,CASSGTGTGRRKTQYF
TRBJ2-7,TRBD1,TRBV20-1,NA,TGCAGTGCTAGTCCCCCTTGGACAGGGGGTTGGGACGAGCAGTACTTC,CSASPPWTGGWDEQYF
TRBJ2-6,NA,TRBV3-1,NA,TGTGCCAGCAGCCCCGGGGGGCGGCCCTCTGGGGCCAACGTCCTGACTTTC,CASSPGGRPSGANVLTF
TRBJ1-5,NA,TRBV27,NA,TGTGCCAGCAGCCGACTACCGGGAATTAATCAGCCCCAGCATTTT,CASSRLPGINQPQHF